This T cell receptor (beta chain) emerged from a study of cytomegalovirus exposure and HLA in healthy donors. CDR1 and CDR2 from the germline V gene are SGHNT and YYREEE (reference sequence). This CDR3 spans 17 amino acids. V was trimmed by 2 bases and J by 0 bases, leaving 16 bases between them. There are a few counts of this clone. Its matching antigen is unknown. Study-level findings and limits: Owing to their indistinguishability, certain V segments, notably TRBV6-2 and TRBV6-3, were excluded.

PCR was performed using 60 Vbeta and 13 Jbeta primers. The assay was immunoSEQ multiplex PCR, and TCRdb's table has in-frame clones only and misses some. Of some 120,000 clones in the sample, 55% to 75% are singletons; the top ten hold roughly 1.6%. Sequenced: PBMCs. The V call is TRBV5-4, the J call TRBJ2-3; D may be TRBD2 (5 bases). The sequence derives from a man aged 25 to 40 in good health and CMV-seropositive. The CDR3: CASSFPGAEPSTDTQYF. The CDR3, as DNA: TGTGCCAGCAGCTTCCCAGGAGCGGAGCCTAGCACAGATACGCAGTATTTT. The whole variable domain, filled in from reference TRBV5-4 and TRBJ2-3, reads ETGVTQSPTHLIKTRGQQVTLRCSSQSGHNTVSWYQQALGQGPQFIFQYYREEENGRGNFPPRFSGLQFPNYSSELNVNALELDDSALYLCASSFPGAEPSTDTQYFGPGTRLTVL.